The T cell receptor (beta chain) under discussion was sequenced for a study of T cells in Graves' hyperthyroidism and ophthalmopathy (dated 2019 in TCRdb). For context, the study as a whole: Peripheral blood samples were taken at initial diagnosis, before any treatment was given. To identify TCR V-J signatures that set the groups apart, the researchers used a discovery cohort of 90 to 100 patients, made up of around 40 with Graves' ophthalmopathy and approximately 57 with stable Graves' hyperthyroidism. Once sampling was done, hyperthyroidism patients were given methimazole at a starting dose of 30 mg daily, whereas ophthalmopathy patients were given high-dose intravenous methylprednisolone. Prospective prediction of ophthalmopathy was tested in an independent validation cohort consisting of 18 to 20 hyperthyroidism patients and more than 15 patients who later progressed to ophthalmopathy. TCR Vbeta CDR3 sequencing of 135 peripheral blood samples (approximately 44 ophthalmopathy, about 80 hyperthyroidism and roughly 17 progressor patients) is reported in the paper. In addition, the study compared T-cell repertoires in thyroid tissue and in blood from about six Graves' hyperthyroidism patients. The 95 to 100 discovery patients were randomly split 7:3 into training and test sets.

The TCR beta CDR3 regions were amplified from the RNA transcripts. For the first round of RT-PCR on the TCR CDR3, the HTBI primer set was used together with the Qiagen OneStep RT-PCR kit. Libraries were constructed in a second round of multiplex PCR, after which size selection and purification were carried out. The libraries were sequenced on an Illumina HiSeq2000 using paired-end 100 bp reads. From the authors' description of their analysis: SOAPnuke was used to process the raw data, removing reads that contained adapters or uncalled bases, had a mean Phred below 15, or lacked an exact match to the constant primer or identifier. COPE v1.2.5 was used to merge the high-quality paired reads, and each unique nucleotide sequence was defined as a clonotype. MiTCR v1.1 was used to align the clonotypes against IMGT TRBV, TRBD and TRBJ reference segments. Analysis was restricted to V-J combinations with a frequency above 0.0001, which covered 98% to 99.2% of repertoires. The TCS score was defined as F50 (clonal expansion) divided by E x V (chaos), with BLOSUM62-based TCRdist calculated between CDR3 peptides within each V-J. Welch's t-statistics and random forest reduced around 550 V-J features to around 14, which were used in a naive Bayes classifier (R e1071). TCRdb reprocessing: public reads trimmed at Q25 with fastp, clones called with MiXCR, in-frame beta chains kept. Merged by CDR3 protein, the rows form single entries marked with the most common genes and DNA. None of the V and J calls come from the authors' own analysis; TCRdb made them. Present in this sample are about 640,000 distinct CDR3 sequences, less than 25% of which were seen just once. 34% of the sample is taken by the ten largest.

Findings and caveats that apply to the study as a whole: Sample size was not statistically predetermined, and blinding of investigators to group allocation was not performed. During validation, the model predicted progression to ophthalmopathy a median of around six months ahead of onset, with around 71% sensitivity and under 85% specificity. A model built on a 13 V-J signature distinguished ophthalmopathy from stable hyperthyroidism, reaching roughly 88% sensitivity and around 81% specificity in cross-validation and 80%/75% in testing. Most expanded thyroid clonotypes (frequency above 0.001) were also detected in blood, a finding suggesting that blood repertoires may reflect thyroid immune responses.

There are a few counts of this clonotype. Its antigen is not yet known. Per-nucleotide qualities are absent, and no much larger clonotype sits a single base away. From V the trimming removes 5 bases and from J it removes 6 bases, while the gene matches leave 10 bases of the junction unaccounted for. Its CDR3 holds 15 amino acids, cysteine through phenylalanine. The read is trimmed to its CDR3 DNA, 45 bases read in frame from base 1. CDR1 and CDR2, per the germline V gene, are MGHRA and YSYEKL. Ophthalmopathy patients had moderately to severely active disease, Clinical Activity Score of at least 3, NOSPECS grade of at least 4, and duration under 3 months. Patients with uncontrolled infections, other autoimmune diseases, pregnancy or lactation were excluded. Diagnoses relied on clinical symptoms, serum thyroxine and TRAb, thyroid ultrasound and orbital computed tomography. PBMCs were separated from roughly 10 ml of fresh peripheral blood using Ficoll-Paque density gradient centrifugation. Total RNA was extracted with Trizol reagent, and quality was checked on an Agilent 2100 Bioanalyzer.

The chain employs TRBV4-1 and TRBJ1-5, with 7 central nucleotides matching TRBD1. The source of this sequence is a young man with Graves' ophthalmopathy. The sample comprised blood. The DNA is TGCGCCAGCAGCTATGCGGCAGGGGGTGGTCAGCCCCAGCATTTT. The resulting protein is CASSYAAGGGQPQHF.